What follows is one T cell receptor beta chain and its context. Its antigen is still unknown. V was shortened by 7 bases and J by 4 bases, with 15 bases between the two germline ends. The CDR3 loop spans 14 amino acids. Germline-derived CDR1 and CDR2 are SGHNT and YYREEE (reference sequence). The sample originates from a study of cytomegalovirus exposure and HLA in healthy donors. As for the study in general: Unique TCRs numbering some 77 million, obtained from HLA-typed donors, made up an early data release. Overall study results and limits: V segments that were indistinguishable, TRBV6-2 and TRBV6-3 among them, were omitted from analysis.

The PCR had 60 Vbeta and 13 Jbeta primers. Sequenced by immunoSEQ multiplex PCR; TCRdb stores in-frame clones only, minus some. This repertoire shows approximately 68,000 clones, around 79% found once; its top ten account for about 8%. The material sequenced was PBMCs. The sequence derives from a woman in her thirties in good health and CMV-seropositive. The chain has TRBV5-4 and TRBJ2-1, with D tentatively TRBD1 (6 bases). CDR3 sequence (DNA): TGTGCCAGCGCTATTTATACAGGGTACAATGAGCAGTTCTTC. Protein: CASAIYTGYNEQFF.